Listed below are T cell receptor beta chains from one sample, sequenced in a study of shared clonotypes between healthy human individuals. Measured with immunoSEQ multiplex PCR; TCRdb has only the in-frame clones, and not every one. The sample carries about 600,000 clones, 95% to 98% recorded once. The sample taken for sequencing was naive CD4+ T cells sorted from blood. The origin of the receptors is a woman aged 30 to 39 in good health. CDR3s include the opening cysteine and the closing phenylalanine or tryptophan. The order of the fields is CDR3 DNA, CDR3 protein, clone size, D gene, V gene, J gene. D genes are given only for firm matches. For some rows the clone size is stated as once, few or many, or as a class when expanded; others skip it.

cdr3_nt: TGTGCCAGCAGCCTACTGGACAGCTCCTACAATGAGCAGTTCTTC
cdr3_aa: CASSLLDSSYNEQFF
clone_size: .
d_call: .
v_call: TRBV7-3
j_call: TRBJ2-1

cdr3_nt: TGTGCCATCAGTGCTGAGCGGCGACGGGAGACCCAGTACTTC
cdr3_aa: CAISAERRRETQYF
clone_size: once
d_call: .
v_call: TRBV10-3
j_call: TRBJ2-5

cdr3_nt: TGCGCCAGCAGCTCCGGGACAGAGAACACCGGGGAGCTGTTTTTT
cdr3_aa: CASSSGTENTGELFF
clone_size: .
d_call: TRBD1
v_call: TRBV5-1
j_call: TRBJ2-2

cdr3_nt: TGTGCCAGCAGTTACTCGCGAGGGGCCGGCTACGAGCAGTACTTC
cdr3_aa: CASSYSRGAGYEQYF
clone_size: .
d_call: .
v_call: TRBV6-6
j_call: TRBJ2-7

cdr3_nt: TGTGCCAGCTCACCACCGAGCGGGTCCCAAGAGACCCAGTACTTC
cdr3_aa: CASSPPSGSQETQYF
clone_size: .
d_call: .
v_call: TRBV18
j_call: TRBJ2-5

cdr3_nt: TGTGCCAGCAGTTACCAGAATGAAAAACTGTTTTTT
cdr3_aa: CASSYQNEKLFF
clone_size: .
d_call: .
v_call: TRBV6-6
j_call: TRBJ1-4

cdr3_nt: TGTGCCAGCAGCTCGAATTTGTACGAGCAGTACTTC
cdr3_aa: CASSSNLYEQYF
clone_size: .
d_call: .
v_call: TRBV28
j_call: TRBJ2-7

cdr3_nt: TGCGCCAGCAGTGAGTCTGCAACGGTGCAAGAGACCCAGTACTTC
cdr3_aa: CASSESATVQETQYF
clone_size: .
d_call: .
v_call: TRBV10-1
j_call: TRBJ2-5

cdr3_nt: TGTGCCAGCAGTGAGGGACTAGCGGGACGGGGGGCGCAGTATTTT
cdr3_aa: CASSEGLAGRGAQYF
clone_size: .
d_call: TRBD2
v_call: TRBV28
j_call: TRBJ2-3

cdr3_nt: TGCGCCAGCAAAGACCGAGGAAATTCACCCCTCCACTTT
cdr3_aa: CASKDRGNSPLHF
clone_size: .
d_call: .
v_call: TRBV10-2
j_call: TRBJ1-6

cdr3_nt: TGTGCCAGCAGTAGGAGAGAGAACACTGAAGCTTTCTTT
cdr3_aa: CASSRRENTEAFF
clone_size: once
d_call: .
v_call: TRBV27
j_call: TRBJ1-1

cdr3_nt: TGTGCCAGTAGTATTTTCCAGGGACCCTATAGCAATCAGCCCCAGCATTTT
cdr3_aa: CASSIFQGPYSNQPQHF
clone_size: .
d_call: .
v_call: TRBV19
j_call: TRBJ1-5

cdr3_nt: TGTGCCAGCAGCCAAGATAAGCTAGCGGGAGGTCTCGAGCAGTACTTC
cdr3_aa: CASSQDKLAGGLEQYF
clone_size: .
d_call: TRBD2
v_call: TRBV4-2
j_call: TRBJ2-7

cdr3_nt: TGTGCCAGCAGTGAAGTGGTATACGTCACAGATACGCAGTATTTT
cdr3_aa: CASSEVVYVTDTQYF
clone_size: .
d_call: .
v_call: TRBV6-1
j_call: TRBJ2-3

cdr3_nt: TGCGCCAGCAGCTTGGGTAGGACTAGCGGAAGCTCCTACAATGAGCAGTTCTTC
cdr3_aa: CASSLGRTSGSSYNEQFF
clone_size: .
d_call: TRBD2
v_call: TRBV5-1
j_call: TRBJ2-1

cdr3_nt: TGTGCCAGCAGACGACTAGCGGGGACTTCCTACAATGAGCAGTTCTTC
cdr3_aa: CASRRLAGTSYNEQFF
clone_size: .
d_call: TRBD2
v_call: TRBV7-2
j_call: TRBJ2-1

cdr3_nt: TGTGCCAGTAGACTGAGGGAAATAGACAATGAGCAGTTCTTC
cdr3_aa: CASRLREIDNEQFF
clone_size: .
d_call: .
v_call: TRBV19
j_call: TRBJ2-1

cdr3_nt: TGTGCCAGCAGCTTTAGCGGCGGCATTGATACGCAGTATTTT
cdr3_aa: CASSFSGGIDTQYF
clone_size: .
d_call: .
v_call: TRBV13
j_call: TRBJ2-3